This T cell receptor (beta chain) emerged from a study of early T cells in non-severe SARS-CoV-2 infection. As for the study in general: Sequencing of unsorted whole blood was done on bulk RNA, leaving chains unpaired. Study-level findings and limits: VDJdb-based annotation leaned toward anti-spike CD8 responses and missed private and CD4 specificities.

There are 13 residues in the CDR3. The germline V and J ends were trimmed by 4 bases and 0 bases, with 6 bases remaining between them. The V gene's germline CDR1 is SGHVS and CDR2 FNYEAQ. As concerns this clonotype: Antigen specificity is unknown. A much larger clone is a single base away; this may be a read error.

Individual cDNA molecules were tagged with unique molecular identifiers. TCRdb fed the 5' RACE reads into MiXCR, producing one record per CDR3 protein. The data contain 70,000 to 85,000 distinct CDR3 sequences, approximately 13% of them singletons. V usage is TRBV7-6 and J usage is TRBJ1-1; unclear D gene. The TCR originated in an adult who was a healthcare worker with PCR-confirmed SARS-CoV-2 infection or an uninfected control (not recorded which). Source material: whole blood. The CDR3 DNA reads TGTGCCAGCAGCTCCGCTATGAACACTGAAGCTTTCTTT. Translation: CASSSAMNTEAFF.